A selection of T cell receptor beta chains follows, all from one sample in a study of T-cell memory formation after mild COVID-19. TCRdb re-analysed the 5' RACE reads in MiXCR, keeping a single row per CDR3 protein. The sample carries a few hundred thousand distinct CDR3 sequences, 15% to 20% recorded once. Source material: PBMCs or a T cell subset sorted from them (not recorded which). The receptors shown here come from a man aged 18 to 29 who had mild COVID-19 (a few samples of this study predate the infection). Cell type and time point are not known. Each CDR3 is given with its conserved first and last residue. A D gene is named only where the DNA matches it firmly. The size entry is marked missing in some rows and otherwise reads once, few, many or a size class.

>TRBV5-1|.|TRBJ2-1|few
TGCGCCAGCAGCATTCAGGGTGGCAATGAGCAGTTCTTC
CASSIQGGNEQFF
>TRBV4-1|.|TRBJ2-7|.
TGCGCCAGCAGCCAGAAAAGAGGAGGACTGCTTCCTCGGGACGAGCAGTACTTC
CASSQKRGGLLPRDEQYF
>TRBV6-1|.|TRBJ1-5|few
TGTGCCAGCACCAAGACAGGTGGTAGCAATCAGCCCCAGCATTTT
CASTKTGGSNQPQHF
>TRBV7-6|TRBD1|TRBJ2-3|many
TGCGCCAGCAGCCTCGGACAGGGCCCAGATACGCAGTATTTT
CASSLGQGPDTQYF
>TRBV7-3|.|TRBJ2-1|.
TGTGCCAGCAGCGTTAAGGGTGGCAATGAGCAGTTCTTC
CASSVKGGNEQFF
>TRBV20-1|.|TRBJ2-5|.
TGCAGTGCTAGCGAGCATCCGAGGGTCGAGACCCAGTACTTC
CSASEHPRVETQYF
>TRBV7-7|TRBD2|TRBJ2-5|few
TGTGCCAGCAGCCTGTCCGGGACTACCAAAGAGACCCAGTACTTC
CASSLSGTTKETQYF
>TRBV4-1|.|TRBJ2-1|many
TGCGCCAGCAGCCAAGAGGGGGCTATCAACAATGAGCAGTTCTTC
CASSQEGAINNEQFF
>TRBV16|.|TRBJ2-2|.
TGTGCCAGCAGCCAATCGCAGACCGGGGAGCTGTTTTTT
CASSQSQTGELFF
>TRBV7-3|.|TRBJ2-1|.
TGTGCCAGCAGCGCCGGACTACCCTACAATGAGCAGTTCTTC
CASSAGLPYNEQFF
>TRBV11-1|.|TRBJ1-1|few
TGTGCCAGCGGGACACAGCGGAACACTGAAGCTTTCTTT
CASGTQRNTEAFF
>TRBV7-9|.|TRBJ1-2|many
TGTGCCAGCAGCTTAGATTTCTGGTACGAGGGGGGCTATGGCTACACCTTC
CASSLDFWYEGGYGYTF
>TRBV9|.|TRBJ2-2|few
TGTGCCAGCAGCGTAGGACAGAACACCGGGGAGCTGTTTTTT
CASSVGQNTGELFF
>TRBV24-1|TRBD1|TRBJ1-1|.
TGTGCCACCAGTGATTCCCCAGGGGGGAACACTGAAGCTTTCTTT
CATSDSPGGNTEAFF
>TRBV19|TRBD1|TRBJ1-1|few
TGTGCCAGTAGCGTTATACAGGGGTTGGGCACTGAAGCTTTCTTT
CASSVIQGLGTEAFF
>TRBV15|.|TRBJ2-5|.
TGTGCCACCAGCCCCACACCCACGGTCCAAGAGACCCAGTACTTC
CATSPTPTVQETQYF
>TRBV6-5|.|TRBJ2-5|few
TGTGCCAGCAGTTACTCGCAGGGCAGGCCCCGCGGGGAGACCCAGTACTTC
CASSYSQGRPRGETQYF
>TRBV6-2/TRBV6-3|.|TRBJ1-6|few
TGTGCCAGCAAGGCGCTCTCTTCACCCCTCCACTTT
CASKALSSPLHF
>TRBV25-1|.|TRBJ1-1|few
TGTGCCAGCATGGCGGGAGGGCCTCCGACTGAAGCTTTCTTT
CASMAGGPPTEAFF
>TRBV5-1|.|TRBJ2-2|.
TGCGCCAGCAGCTTAGAGGGCCTAGTTCACACCGGGGAGCTGTTTTTT
CASSLEGLVHTGELFF
>TRBV6-2/TRBV6-3|.|TRBJ1-5|few
TGTGCCAGCAGATGGATGGATAGCAATCAGCCCCAGCATTTT
CASRWMDSNQPQHF
>TRBV6-6|.|TRBJ1-1|.
TGTGCCAGCAGTTACTCGACGGCGCCTCACGATGGACCCCCGGACACTGAAGCTTTCTTT
CASSYSTAPHDGPPDTEAFF
>TRBV4-3|TRBD1|TRBJ1-1|few
TGCGCCAGCAGCCAACCGGGACAGGGGATGAACACTGAAGCTTTCTTT
CASSQPGQGMNTEAFF
>TRBV7-9|.|TRBJ1-1|few
TGTGCCAGCAGTCGAGCGAACACTGAAGCTTTCTTT
CASSRANTEAFF
>TRBV6-5|.|TRBJ1-1|.
TGTGCCAGCAGCCTACGTGGGGGGAAGGCTTTCTTT
CASSLRGGKAFF
>TRBV6-5|.|TRBJ2-3|few
TGTGCCAGCAGAGTTACGAATAAGGGTGCGCAGTATTTT
CASRVTNKGAQYF
>TRBV7-9|.|TRBJ2-7|.
TGTGCCAGCCTCCTTCAGTCCCACGAGCAGTACTTC
CASLLQSHEQYF
>TRBV5-1|TRBD1|TRBJ1-1|few
TGCGCCAGCAGCGCACGACAGGGGAACACTGAAGCTTTCTTT
CASSARQGNTEAFF
>TRBV7-2|.|TRBJ1-3|few
TGTGCCAGCGGAGCACCAAGGGACTTTGGAAACACCATATATTTT
CASGAPRDFGNTIYF
>TRBV6-2/TRBV6-3|.|TRBJ2-7|.
TGTGCCAGCAGTTATGGCCACTACCTCTCCTACGAGCAGTACTTC
CASSYGHYLSYEQYF
>TRBV5-1|TRBD1|TRBJ1-2|few
TGCGCCAGCAGCTTGGCCTGGACAGGGGAGAAGGGTGGCTACACCTTC
CASSLAWTGEKGGYTF
>TRBV5-5|TRBD2|TRBJ2-4|few
TGTGCCAGCAGCTTCTTGGGGGAGGGGAACATTCAGTACTTC
CASSFLGEGNIQYF
>TRBV7-9|.|TRBJ2-3|.
TGTGCCAGCAGCTTAGGCTCACAAAGCACAGATACGCAGTATTTT
CASSLGSQSTDTQYF
>TRBV7-8|.|TRBJ1-2|few
TGTGCCAGCAGCTTAACGTCGAACTATGGCTACACCTTC
CASSLTSNYGYTF
>TRBV11-2|.|TRBJ1-1|.
TGTGCCAGCAGCTCCAACGGGGGGAGGGGCACTGAAGCTTTCTTT
CASSSNGGRGTEAFF
>TRBV28|.|TRBJ2-1|.
TGTGCCAGCAGGCGGAACAGGTCCTACAATGAGCAGTTCTTC
CASRRNRSYNEQFF
>TRBV3-1|.|TRBJ1-5|.
TGTGCCAGCAGCCAATACGGGAATCAGCCCCAGCATTTT
CASSQYGNQPQHF
>TRBV12-3/TRBV12-4|TRBD1|TRBJ2-1|.
TGTGCCAGCAGTGGGACAGGGGGGCTCAATGAGCAGTTCTTC
CASSGTGGLNEQFF
>TRBV27|.|TRBJ1-1|.
TGTGCCAGCAGTTTCTTAGGGGAAGGGACTGAAGCTTTCTTT
CASSFLGEGTEAFF
>TRBV12-3/TRBV12-4|TRBD2|TRBJ2-3|.
TGTGCCAGCAGGCAGCGGGGGGGCCTGGGCACAGATACGCAGTATTTT
CASRQRGGLGTDTQYF
>TRBV5-1|.|TRBJ1-1|few
TGCGCCAGCAGCCCACCATCGGACAGCCTGAATGGTGAAGCTTTCTTT
CASSPPSDSLNGEAFF
>TRBV27|.|TRBJ1-5|.
TGTGCCAGCAGGGAGGGACCTTGGAATCAGCCCCAGCATTTT
CASREGPWNQPQHF
>TRBV7-3|.|TRBJ2-3|few
TGTGCCAGCAGGATGACCGGTACCACAGATACGCAGTATTTT
CASRMTGTTDTQYF
>TRBV5-1|TRBD1|TRBJ2-2|.
TGCGCCAGCAGCTCCGGGGACAGGGGGACCGGGGAGCTGTTTTTT
CASSSGDRGTGELFF
>TRBV11-3|.|TRBJ2-6|.
TGTGCCAGCAGATCTTCGGCTGGGGATGGGACTGGGGCCAACGTCCTGACTTTC
CASRSSAGDGTGANVLTF
>TRBV4-1|.|TRBJ1-2|.
TGCGCCAGCAGCTTTCGAAGGGGCTGGACGTACACCTTC
CASSFRRGWTYTF
>TRBV6-2/TRBV6-3|TRBD1|TRBJ2-1|.
TGTGCCAGCAGCCGCCCTAAGGGGGCCCATGAGCAGTTCTTC
CASSRPKGAHEQFF
>TRBV27|.|TRBJ2-1|.
TGTGCCAGCAGTTTAGGGGTTTTCAACAATGAGCAGTTCTTC
CASSLGVFNNEQFF
>TRBV12-3/TRBV12-4|.|TRBJ1-1|.
TGTGCCAGCACCGAGCGGGGGGCCATATACACTGAAGCTTTCTTT
CASTERGAIYTEAFF
>TRBV15|.|TRBJ2-1|.
TGTGCCACCAGCGCCACGGGGTCCTACAATGAGCAGTTCTTC
CATSATGSYNEQFF
>TRBV7-9|.|TRBJ2-7|.
TGTGCCAGCAGTCAAACAGGGTTCTACGAGCAGTACTTC
CASSQTGFYEQYF
>TRBV18|.|TRBJ2-5|few
TGTGCCAGCTCACCAGATGCGGGGGCCTTTAAGACCCAGTACTTC
CASSPDAGAFKTQYF
>TRBV7-9|TRBD1|TRBJ2-7|.
TGTGCCAGCAGCTTAGCTCCGGGACAGGGGATCTACGAGCAGTACTTC
CASSLAPGQGIYEQYF
>TRBV15|TRBD2|TRBJ2-3|few
TGTGCCACCAGCAGAGAGCGGGGGGGCACAGATACGCAGTATTTT
CATSRERGGTDTQYF